This T cell receptor beta chain was recorded in a study of T cells in Graves' hyperthyroidism and ophthalmopathy. V lost 7 bases to trimming and J lost 1 base; unmatched junction nucleotides: 2. The CDR3 totals 13 residues. Germline CDR1 reads LNHDA; CDR2 reads SQIVND (reference sequence). The PBMCs were sourced from fresh peripheral blood (around 9.3 ml). As regards this clonotype: As yet, its antigen is unknown.

Researchers amplified the TCR beta CDR3 regions from RNA transcripts. HTBI primers were the set used in a first-round RT-PCR of the TCR CDR3. TCRdb ran MiXCR on the multiplex PCR reads and lists one entry per CDR3 protein. The profile shows about 510,000 distinct CDR3 sequences, 13% to 15% of them singletons. Whole-study findings and limits: Ophthalmopathy was identified by the model a median about 6.4 months ahead of onset.

The receptor was derived from a woman aged 35 to 49 with Graves' hyperthyroidism. The chain combines TRBV19 with TRBJ2-3, with 7 positions matching TRBD2. Sequencing was performed on blood. Here the CDR3 DNA reads TGTGCCAGTAATGCGGGGGGCACAGATACGCAGTATTTT. Its protein product is CASNAGGTDTQYF.